This T cell receptor beta chain was identified during a study of naive and memory T cell subsets. An equimolar mix of two oligonucleotides served as the beta constant-region primer for TRBC1 and TRBC2. Ligated cDNA was amplified by four rounds of PCR with nested alpha and beta constant-region primers and SP2. MiXCR, run by TCRdb on the UMI-ligation and nested PCR reads, gives a single entry per CDR3 protein. Of about 120,000 distinct CDR3 sequences in the sample, 30% to 45% are singletons; the top ten hold roughly 0.9%. The sequenced material came from central memory CD4+ T cells from blood. The TCR comes from a human donor in good health.

CDR3 region: CASSPGTETQYF. The CDR3 coding sequence is TGCGCCAGCAGCCCCGGGACCGAGACCCAGTACTTC. The chain is built from TRBV5-1 and TRBJ2-5; either TRBD1 or TRBD2 may supply D (5 bases each). V lost 4 bases to trimming and J lost 5 bases, with 9 bases between them. The CDR3 contains 12 residues. CDR1 SGHRS and CDR2 YFSETQ come from the germline V gene.